This T cell receptor (beta chain) was found in a study of T cell responses to AZD1222 COVID-19 vaccine (dated by TCRdb to about 2021). Study-wide context: TCR sequencing was performed for about 240 trial participants, of whom some 200 were given two doses of AZD1222 and around 25 were given two doses of MenACWY control vaccine. Trial participants were enrolled by age into subgroups of 18-55, 56-69 and 70-plus years, and around 150, 29 and 61 TCR-sequenced participants, respectively, were included in these subgroups. What the work shows at the level of the full study, not this receptor alone: Nearly half of unique spike-specific TCRs reportedly recognized epitopes outside regions mutated in the B.1.351 and B.1.1.7 variants. Only six AZD1222 recipients were SARS-CoV-2 seropositive at baseline, limiting conclusions about previously exposed vaccinees. Participants were mostly white British and included more females than males, and it was suggested by the authors that clonal diversity may have been underestimated. Vaccine-associated CD4 TCRs spanned the whole spike protein, with dominant responses in regions 160-218 and 743-854. Because no day 14 peak-response samples were available, repertoires were characterized only after the peak T cell response. The 56-69-year group was small, and its depth increase did not reach significance, likely because of low power. A significant rise in spike-specific TCR breadth and depth was observed after two AZD1222 doses relative to day 0 and relative to MenACWY recipients.

The CDR3 regions of human TCRbeta chains were analyzed by immunosequencing. In the original analysis: TCRs in the repertoires were matched against a reference library of SARS-CoV-2-specific TCRs that had been generated with the MIRA antigen-specificity platform. Breadth was defined as the fraction of unique TCRs that were SARS-CoV-2-associated, and depth was defined as the fraction of total T cells that were SARS-CoV-2-associated. Using the MIRA data, each spike-specific TCR was assigned both to the spike region to which the TCR was reactive and to a CD4 or CD8 class. Log10-transformed breadth and depth values were compared by one-way ANOVA with Sidak's multiple comparisons tests. TCRdb provides this immuneACCESS table in a form limited to in-frame rearrangements. Some clones are lacking; in checked studies, under half of them reflect an unresolved V gene, and why the rest are absent is not known. The DNA gave D and trimming, while V, J and clone size come from that table. The sample table lists approximately 88,000 clones, about nine tenths of them with a count of one. Of the sample, about 5% falls within the top ten clones.

Of note for this clone: This clone's antigen is unknown. The sample holds no much larger clone one base away, and base qualities are not on file.

Trimming removed 1 base from V and 9 bases from J, leaving 13 bases between the germline ends. According to the germline V gene, CDR1 reads SGHRS and CDR2 reads YFSETQ. The CDR3 contains 14 residues, cysteine and phenylalanine counted. Solely the CDR3 DNA is kept, with 42 bases framed from the first base. Interpreted using the paper, the time point label stands for: about 28 days (+/-7) after the second vaccine dose. AZD1222 recipients whose second dose came at about 4 weeks and those whose second dose came at about 12 weeks were combined into one group, since spike-specific TCR depth and breadth did not differ between the two schedules. Vaccinee samples came from UK trials COV001 and COV002, including a single-blind randomized controlled phase 2/3 trial of AZD1222 (ChAdOx1 nCoV-19) in healthy adults. For TCRbeta chain sequencing, PBMC samples from trial participants were taken at day 0 and at day 28 after the second dose.

This sequence originates from an adult who received the AZD1222 COVID-19 vaccine. In this chain, TRBV5-1 is recombined with TRBJ1-4; the D gene assignment is ambiguous. This material consisted of peripheral blood, taken 28 days after the second AZD1222 dose. The nucleotide sequence reads as follows: TGCGCCAGCAGCTTGCGGGGAGAGACCCAAAAACTGTTTTTT. It specifies CASSLRGETQKLFF.